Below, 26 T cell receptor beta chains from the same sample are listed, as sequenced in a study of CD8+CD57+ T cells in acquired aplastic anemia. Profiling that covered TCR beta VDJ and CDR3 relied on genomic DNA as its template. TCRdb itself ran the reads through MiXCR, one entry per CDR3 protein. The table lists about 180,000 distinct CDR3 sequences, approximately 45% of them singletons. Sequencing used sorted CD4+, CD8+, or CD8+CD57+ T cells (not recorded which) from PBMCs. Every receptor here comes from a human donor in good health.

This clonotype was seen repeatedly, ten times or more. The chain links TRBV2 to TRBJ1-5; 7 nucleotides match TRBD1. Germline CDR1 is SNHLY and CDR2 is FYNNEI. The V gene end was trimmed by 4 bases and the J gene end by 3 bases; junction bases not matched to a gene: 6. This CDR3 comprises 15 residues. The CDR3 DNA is TGTGCCAGCAGTGGACAGGGCCCTGACAATCAGCCCCAGCATTTT. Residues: CASSGQGPDNQPQHF.

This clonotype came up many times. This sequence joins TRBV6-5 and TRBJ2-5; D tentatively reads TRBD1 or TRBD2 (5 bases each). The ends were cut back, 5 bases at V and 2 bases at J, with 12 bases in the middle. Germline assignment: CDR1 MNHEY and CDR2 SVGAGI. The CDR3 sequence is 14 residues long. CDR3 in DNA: TGTGCCAGCAGTAGGGACGGAAGACAAGAGACCCAGTACTTC. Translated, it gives CASSRDGRQETQYF.

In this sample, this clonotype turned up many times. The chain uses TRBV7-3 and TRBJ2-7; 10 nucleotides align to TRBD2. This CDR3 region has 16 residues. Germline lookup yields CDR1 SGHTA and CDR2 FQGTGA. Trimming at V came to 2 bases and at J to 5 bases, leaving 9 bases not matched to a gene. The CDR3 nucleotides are TGTGCCAGCAGCTTATCCTACCTAGCGGGAGCCCACGAGCAGTACTTC. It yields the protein CASSLSYLAGAHEQYF.

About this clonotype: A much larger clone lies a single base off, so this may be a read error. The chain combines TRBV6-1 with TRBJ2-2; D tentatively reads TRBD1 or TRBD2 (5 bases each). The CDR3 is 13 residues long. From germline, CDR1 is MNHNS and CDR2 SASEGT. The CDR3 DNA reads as TGTGCCAGCAGCCTAGGCAGGGTTAGGGAGCTGCTTTTT. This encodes CASSLGRVRELLF.

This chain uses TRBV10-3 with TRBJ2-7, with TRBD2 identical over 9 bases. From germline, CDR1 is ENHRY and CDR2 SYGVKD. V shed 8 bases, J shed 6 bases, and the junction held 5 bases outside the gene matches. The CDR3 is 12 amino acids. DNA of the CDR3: TGTGCCATCTCGGCGGGAGGGGGCGAGCAGTACTTC. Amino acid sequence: CAISAGGGEQYF.

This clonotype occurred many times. The CDR3 sequence: CSAERGQGNYGYTF. The DNA of the CDR3 is TGCAGTGCTGAACGGGGACAGGGCAACTATGGCTACACCTTC. V is TRBV20-1 and J is TRBJ1-2; 9 bases map to TRBD1. Germline assignment: CDR1 DFQATT and CDR2 SNEGSKA (reference sequence). There are 14 residues in the CDR3. V dropped 5 bases and J dropped 2; count of bases not matched to a gene: 6.

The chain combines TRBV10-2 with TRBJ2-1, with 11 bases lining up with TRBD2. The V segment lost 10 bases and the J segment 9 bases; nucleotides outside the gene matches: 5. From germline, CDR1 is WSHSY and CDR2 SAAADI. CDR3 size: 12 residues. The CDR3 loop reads CATSTSGIEQFF. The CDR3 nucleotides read TGCGCCACCTCGACTAGCGGGATTGAGCAGTTCTTC.

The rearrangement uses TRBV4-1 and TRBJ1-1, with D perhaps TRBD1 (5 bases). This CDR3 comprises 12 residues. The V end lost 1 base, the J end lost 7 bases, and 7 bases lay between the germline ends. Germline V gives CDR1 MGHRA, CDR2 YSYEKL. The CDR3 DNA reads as TGCGCCAGCAGCCAAGTAGGGGTTGAAGCTTTCTTT. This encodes CASSQVGVEAFF.

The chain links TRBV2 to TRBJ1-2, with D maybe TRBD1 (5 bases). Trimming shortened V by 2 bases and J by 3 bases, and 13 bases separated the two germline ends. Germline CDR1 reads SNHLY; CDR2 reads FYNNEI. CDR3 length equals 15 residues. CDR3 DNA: TGTGCCAGCAGTGAACCAGAACAGGCAGACTATGGCTACACCTTC. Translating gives CASSEPEQADYGYTF. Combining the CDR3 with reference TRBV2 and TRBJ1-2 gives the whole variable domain EPEVTQTPSHQVTQMGQEVILRCVPISNHLYFYWYRQILGQKVEFLVSFYNNEISEKSEIFDDQFSVERPDGSNFTLKIRSTKLEDSAMYFCASSEPEQADYGYTFGSGTRLTVV.

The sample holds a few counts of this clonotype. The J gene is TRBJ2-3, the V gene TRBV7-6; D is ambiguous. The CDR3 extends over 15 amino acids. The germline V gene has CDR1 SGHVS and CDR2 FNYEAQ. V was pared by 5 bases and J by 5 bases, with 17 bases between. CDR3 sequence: CASSPTPGMIDTQYF. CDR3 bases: TGTGCCAGCAGCCCCACGCCTGGGATGATAGATACGCAGTATTTT.

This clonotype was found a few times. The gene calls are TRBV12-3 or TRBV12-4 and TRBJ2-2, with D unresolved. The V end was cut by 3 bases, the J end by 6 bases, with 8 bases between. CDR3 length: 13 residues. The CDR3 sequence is CASSFGFSGELFF. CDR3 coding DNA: TGTGCCAGCAGTTTTGGGTTTTCCGGGGAGCTGTTTTTT.

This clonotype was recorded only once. Written as DNA, the CDR3 is TGCAGCGTTGTTCCTGGTTCGACGGGGACCCAGTACTTC. It codes for CSVVPGSTGTQYF. V gene TRBV29-1 combines with J gene TRBJ2-5; unclear D gene. The CDR3 length is 13 residues. The V end lost 4 bases, the J end lost 7 bases, and 16 bases lay between the germline ends. Germline loops: CDR1 SQVTM, CDR2 ANQGSEA.

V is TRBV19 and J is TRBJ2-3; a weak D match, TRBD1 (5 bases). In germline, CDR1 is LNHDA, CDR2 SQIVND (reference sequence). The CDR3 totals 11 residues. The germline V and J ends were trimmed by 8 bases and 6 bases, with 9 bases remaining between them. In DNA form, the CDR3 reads TGTGCCAGTTTGACAGCTGATACGCAGTATTTT. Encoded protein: CASLTADTQYF.

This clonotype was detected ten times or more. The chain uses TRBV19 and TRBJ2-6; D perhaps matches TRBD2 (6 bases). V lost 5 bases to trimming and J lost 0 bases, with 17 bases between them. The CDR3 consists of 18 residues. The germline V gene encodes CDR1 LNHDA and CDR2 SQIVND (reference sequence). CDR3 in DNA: TGTGCCAGTAGTGGTCATCCGGGACTTCGCTCTGGGGCCAACGTCCTGACTTTC. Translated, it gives CASSGHPGLRSGANVLTF.

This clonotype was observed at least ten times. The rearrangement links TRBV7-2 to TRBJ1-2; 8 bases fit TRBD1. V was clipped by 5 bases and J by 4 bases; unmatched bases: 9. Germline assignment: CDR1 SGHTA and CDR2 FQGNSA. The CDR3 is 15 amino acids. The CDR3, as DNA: TGTGCCAGCAGCCATGGGGACAGGCCTTCCTATGGCTACACCTTC. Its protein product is CASSHGDRPSYGYTF.

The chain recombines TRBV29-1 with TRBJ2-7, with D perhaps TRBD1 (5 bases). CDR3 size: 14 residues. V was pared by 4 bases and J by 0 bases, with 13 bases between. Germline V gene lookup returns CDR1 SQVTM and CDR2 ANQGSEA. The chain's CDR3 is CSVASGASSYEQYF. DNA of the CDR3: TGCAGCGTTGCGAGTGGGGCGAGCTCCTACGAGCAGTACTTC.

The CDR3 here is CAIPRPTGRPPLHF. The CDR3 region has the DNA TGTGCCATCCCCCGGCCCACTGGGCGTCCACCCCTCCACTTT. V gene TRBV12-3 or TRBV12-4 combines with J gene TRBJ1-6; no clear D. Trimming shortened V by 10 bases and J by 11 bases, and 21 bases separated the two germline ends. This CDR3 contains 14 residues.

The CDR3 spells CSAPRPGLAGVSNEQFF. CDR3 DNA: TGCAGTGCCCCGAGGCCAGGACTAGCGGGAGTCTCCAATGAGCAGTTCTTC. The rearrangement links TRBV20-1 to TRBJ2-1; TRBD2 matches 13 bases. The V segment lost 6 bases and the J segment 6 bases; nucleotides outside the gene matches: 14. The CDR3 contains 17 residues. CDR1 is DFQATT, CDR2 SNEGSKA, per germline (reference sequence).

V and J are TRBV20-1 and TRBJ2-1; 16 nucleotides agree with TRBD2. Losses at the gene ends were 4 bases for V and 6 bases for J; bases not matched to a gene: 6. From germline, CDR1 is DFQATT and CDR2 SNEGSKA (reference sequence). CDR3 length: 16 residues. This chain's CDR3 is CSATGTSGRAANEQFF. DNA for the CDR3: TGCAGTGCTACAGGGACTAGCGGGAGGGCGGCCAATGAGCAGTTCTTC.

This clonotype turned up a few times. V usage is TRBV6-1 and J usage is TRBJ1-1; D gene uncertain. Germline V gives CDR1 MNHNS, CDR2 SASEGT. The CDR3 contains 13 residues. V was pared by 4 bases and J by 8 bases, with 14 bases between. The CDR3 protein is CASSAYNYREAFF. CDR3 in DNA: TGTGCCAGCAGTGCCTATAATTATAGGGAAGCTTTCTTT.

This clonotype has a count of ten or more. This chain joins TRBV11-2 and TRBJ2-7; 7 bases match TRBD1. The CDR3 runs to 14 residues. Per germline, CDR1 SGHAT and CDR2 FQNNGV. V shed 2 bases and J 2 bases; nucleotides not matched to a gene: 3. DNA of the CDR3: TGTGCCAGCAGCTTATGGGACAGAACCTACGAGCAGTACTTC. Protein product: CASSLWDRTYEQYF.

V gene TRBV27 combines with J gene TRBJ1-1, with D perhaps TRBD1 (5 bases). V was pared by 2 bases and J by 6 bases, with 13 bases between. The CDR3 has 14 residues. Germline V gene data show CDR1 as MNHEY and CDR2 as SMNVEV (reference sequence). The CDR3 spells CASSLGGDWSEAFF. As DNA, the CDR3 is TGTGCCAGCAGTTTAGGAGGGGACTGGTCTGAAGCTTTCTTT.

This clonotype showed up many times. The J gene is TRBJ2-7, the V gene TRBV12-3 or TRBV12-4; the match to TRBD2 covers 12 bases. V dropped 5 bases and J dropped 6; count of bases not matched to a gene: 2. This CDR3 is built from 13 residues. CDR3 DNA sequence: TGTGCCAGCAGTAGACTAGCGGGAGCCGAGCAGTACTTC. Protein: CASSRLAGAEQYF.

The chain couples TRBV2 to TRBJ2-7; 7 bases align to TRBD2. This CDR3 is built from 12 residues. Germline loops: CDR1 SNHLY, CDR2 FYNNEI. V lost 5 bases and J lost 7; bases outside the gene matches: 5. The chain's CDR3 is CASSILGGEQYF. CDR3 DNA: TGTGCCAGCAGTATCCTGGGGGGGGAGCAGTACTTC.

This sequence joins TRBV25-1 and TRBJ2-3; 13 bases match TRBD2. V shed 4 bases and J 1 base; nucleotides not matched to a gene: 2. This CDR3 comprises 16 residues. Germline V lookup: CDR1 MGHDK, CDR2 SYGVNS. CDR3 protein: CASSAGLAGGTDTQYF. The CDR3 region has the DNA TGTGCCAGCAGTGCCGGACTAGCGGGGGGCACAGATACGCAGTATTTT. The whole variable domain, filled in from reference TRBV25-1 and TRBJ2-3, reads EADIYQTPRYLVIGTGKKITLECSQTMGHDKMYWYQQDPGMELHLIHYSYGVNSTEKGDLSSESTVSRIRTEHFPLTLESARPSHTSQYLCASSAGLAGGTDTQYFGPGTRLTVL.

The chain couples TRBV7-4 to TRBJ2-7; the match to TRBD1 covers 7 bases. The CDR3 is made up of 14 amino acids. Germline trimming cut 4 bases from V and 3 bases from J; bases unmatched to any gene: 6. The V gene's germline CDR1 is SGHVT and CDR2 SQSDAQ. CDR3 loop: CASSSRAGGYEQYF. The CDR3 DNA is TGTGCCAGCAGCTCGAGGGCAGGGGGCTACGAGCAGTACTTC.